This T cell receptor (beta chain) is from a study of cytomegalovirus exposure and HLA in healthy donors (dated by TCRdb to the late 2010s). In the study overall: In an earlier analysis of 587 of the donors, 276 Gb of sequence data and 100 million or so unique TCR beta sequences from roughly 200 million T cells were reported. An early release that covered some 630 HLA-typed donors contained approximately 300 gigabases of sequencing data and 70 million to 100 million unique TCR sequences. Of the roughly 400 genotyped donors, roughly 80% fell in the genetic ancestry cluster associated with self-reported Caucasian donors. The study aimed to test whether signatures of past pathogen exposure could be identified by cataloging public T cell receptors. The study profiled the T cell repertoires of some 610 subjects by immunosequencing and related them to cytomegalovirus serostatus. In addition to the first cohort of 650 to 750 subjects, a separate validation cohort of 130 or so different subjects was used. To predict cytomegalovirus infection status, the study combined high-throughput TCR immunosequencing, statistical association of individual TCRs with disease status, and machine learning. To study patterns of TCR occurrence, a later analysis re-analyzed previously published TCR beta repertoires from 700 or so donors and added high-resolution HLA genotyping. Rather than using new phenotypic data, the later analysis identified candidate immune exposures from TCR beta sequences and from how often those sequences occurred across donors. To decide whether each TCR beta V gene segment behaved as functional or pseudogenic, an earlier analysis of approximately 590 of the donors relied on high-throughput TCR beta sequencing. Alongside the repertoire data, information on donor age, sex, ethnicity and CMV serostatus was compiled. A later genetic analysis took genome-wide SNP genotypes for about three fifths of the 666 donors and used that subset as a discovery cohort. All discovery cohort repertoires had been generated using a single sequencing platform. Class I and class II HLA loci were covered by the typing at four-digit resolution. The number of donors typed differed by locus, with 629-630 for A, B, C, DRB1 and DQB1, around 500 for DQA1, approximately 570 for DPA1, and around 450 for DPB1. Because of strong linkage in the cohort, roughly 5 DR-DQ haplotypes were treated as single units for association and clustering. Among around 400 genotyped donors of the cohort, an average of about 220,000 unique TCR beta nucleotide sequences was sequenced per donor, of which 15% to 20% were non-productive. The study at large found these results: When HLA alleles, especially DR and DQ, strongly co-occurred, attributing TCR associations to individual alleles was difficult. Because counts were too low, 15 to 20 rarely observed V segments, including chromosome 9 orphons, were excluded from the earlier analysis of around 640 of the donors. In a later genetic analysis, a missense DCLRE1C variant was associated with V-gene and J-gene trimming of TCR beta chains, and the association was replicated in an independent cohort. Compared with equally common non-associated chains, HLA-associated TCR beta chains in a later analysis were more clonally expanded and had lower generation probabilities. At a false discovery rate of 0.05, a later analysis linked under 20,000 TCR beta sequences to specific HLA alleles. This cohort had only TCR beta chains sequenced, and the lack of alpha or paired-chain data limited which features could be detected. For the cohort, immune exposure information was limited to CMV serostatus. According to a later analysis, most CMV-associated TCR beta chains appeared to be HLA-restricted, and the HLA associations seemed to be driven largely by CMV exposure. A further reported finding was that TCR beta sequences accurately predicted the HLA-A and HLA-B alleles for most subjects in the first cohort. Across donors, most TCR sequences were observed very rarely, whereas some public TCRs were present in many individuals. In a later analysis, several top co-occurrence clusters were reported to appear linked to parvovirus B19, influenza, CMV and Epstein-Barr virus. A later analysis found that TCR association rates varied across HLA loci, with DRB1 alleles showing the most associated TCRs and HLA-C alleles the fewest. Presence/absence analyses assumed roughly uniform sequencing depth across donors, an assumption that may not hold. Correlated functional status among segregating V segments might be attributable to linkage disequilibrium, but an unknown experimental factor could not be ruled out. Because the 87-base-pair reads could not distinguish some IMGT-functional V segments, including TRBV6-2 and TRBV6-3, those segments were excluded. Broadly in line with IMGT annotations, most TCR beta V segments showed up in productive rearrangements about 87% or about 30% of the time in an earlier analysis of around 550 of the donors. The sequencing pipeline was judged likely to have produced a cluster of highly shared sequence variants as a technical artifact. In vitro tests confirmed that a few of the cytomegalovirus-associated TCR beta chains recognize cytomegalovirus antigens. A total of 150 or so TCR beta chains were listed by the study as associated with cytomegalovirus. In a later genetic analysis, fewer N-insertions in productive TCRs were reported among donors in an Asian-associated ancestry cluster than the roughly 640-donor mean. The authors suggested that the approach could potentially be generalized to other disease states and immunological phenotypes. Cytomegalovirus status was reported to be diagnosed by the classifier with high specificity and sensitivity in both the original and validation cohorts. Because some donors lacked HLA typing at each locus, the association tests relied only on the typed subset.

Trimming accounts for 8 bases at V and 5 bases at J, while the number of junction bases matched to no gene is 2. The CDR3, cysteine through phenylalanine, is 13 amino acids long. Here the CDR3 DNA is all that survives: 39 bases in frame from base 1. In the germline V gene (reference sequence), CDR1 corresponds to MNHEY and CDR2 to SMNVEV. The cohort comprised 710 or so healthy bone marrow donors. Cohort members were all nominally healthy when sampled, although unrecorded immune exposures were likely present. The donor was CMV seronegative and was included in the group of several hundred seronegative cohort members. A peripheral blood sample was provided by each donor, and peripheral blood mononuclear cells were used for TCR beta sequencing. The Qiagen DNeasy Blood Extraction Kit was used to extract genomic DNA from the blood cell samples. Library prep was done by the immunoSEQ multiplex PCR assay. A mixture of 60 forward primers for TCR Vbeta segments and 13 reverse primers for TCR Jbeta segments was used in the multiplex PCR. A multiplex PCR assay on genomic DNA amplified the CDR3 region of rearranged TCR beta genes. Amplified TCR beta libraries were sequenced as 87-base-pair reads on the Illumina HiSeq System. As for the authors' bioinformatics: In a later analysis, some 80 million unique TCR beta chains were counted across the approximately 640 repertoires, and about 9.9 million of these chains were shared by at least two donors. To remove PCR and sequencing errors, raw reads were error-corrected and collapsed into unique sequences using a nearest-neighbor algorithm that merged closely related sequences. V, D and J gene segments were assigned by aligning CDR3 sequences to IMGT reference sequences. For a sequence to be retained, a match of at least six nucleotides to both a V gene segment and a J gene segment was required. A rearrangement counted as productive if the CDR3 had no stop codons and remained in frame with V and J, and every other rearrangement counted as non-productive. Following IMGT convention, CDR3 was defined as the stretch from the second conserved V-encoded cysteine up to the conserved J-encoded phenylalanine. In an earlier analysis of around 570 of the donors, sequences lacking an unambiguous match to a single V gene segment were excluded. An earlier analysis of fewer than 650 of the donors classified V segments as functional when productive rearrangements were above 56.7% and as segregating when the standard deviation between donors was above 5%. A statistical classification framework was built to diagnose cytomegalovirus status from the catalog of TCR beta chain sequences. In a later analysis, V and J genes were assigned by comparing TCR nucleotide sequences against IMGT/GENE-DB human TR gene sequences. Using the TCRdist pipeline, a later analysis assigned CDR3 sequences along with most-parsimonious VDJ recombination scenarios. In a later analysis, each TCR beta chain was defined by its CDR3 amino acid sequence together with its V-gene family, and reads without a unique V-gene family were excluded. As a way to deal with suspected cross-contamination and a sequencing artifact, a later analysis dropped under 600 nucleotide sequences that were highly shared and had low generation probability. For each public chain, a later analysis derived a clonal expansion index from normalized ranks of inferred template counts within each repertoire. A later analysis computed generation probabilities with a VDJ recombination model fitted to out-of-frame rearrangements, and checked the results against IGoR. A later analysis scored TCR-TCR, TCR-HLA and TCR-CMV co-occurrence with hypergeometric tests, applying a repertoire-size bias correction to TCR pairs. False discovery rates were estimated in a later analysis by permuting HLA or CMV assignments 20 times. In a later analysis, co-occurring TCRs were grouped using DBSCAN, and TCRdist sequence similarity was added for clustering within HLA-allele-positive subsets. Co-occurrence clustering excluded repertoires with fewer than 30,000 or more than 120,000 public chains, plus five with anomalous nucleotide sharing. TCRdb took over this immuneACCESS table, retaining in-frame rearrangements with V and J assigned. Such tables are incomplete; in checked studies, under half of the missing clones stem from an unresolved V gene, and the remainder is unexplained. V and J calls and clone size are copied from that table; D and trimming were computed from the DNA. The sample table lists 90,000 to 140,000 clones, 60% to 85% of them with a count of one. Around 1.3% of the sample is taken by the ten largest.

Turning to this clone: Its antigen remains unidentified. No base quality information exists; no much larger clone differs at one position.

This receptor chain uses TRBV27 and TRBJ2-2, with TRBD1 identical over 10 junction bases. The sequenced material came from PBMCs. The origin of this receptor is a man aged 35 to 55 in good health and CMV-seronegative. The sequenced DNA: TGTGCCAGCGGGACAGGGGTTACCGGGGAGCTGTTTTTT. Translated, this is CASGTGVTGELFF.